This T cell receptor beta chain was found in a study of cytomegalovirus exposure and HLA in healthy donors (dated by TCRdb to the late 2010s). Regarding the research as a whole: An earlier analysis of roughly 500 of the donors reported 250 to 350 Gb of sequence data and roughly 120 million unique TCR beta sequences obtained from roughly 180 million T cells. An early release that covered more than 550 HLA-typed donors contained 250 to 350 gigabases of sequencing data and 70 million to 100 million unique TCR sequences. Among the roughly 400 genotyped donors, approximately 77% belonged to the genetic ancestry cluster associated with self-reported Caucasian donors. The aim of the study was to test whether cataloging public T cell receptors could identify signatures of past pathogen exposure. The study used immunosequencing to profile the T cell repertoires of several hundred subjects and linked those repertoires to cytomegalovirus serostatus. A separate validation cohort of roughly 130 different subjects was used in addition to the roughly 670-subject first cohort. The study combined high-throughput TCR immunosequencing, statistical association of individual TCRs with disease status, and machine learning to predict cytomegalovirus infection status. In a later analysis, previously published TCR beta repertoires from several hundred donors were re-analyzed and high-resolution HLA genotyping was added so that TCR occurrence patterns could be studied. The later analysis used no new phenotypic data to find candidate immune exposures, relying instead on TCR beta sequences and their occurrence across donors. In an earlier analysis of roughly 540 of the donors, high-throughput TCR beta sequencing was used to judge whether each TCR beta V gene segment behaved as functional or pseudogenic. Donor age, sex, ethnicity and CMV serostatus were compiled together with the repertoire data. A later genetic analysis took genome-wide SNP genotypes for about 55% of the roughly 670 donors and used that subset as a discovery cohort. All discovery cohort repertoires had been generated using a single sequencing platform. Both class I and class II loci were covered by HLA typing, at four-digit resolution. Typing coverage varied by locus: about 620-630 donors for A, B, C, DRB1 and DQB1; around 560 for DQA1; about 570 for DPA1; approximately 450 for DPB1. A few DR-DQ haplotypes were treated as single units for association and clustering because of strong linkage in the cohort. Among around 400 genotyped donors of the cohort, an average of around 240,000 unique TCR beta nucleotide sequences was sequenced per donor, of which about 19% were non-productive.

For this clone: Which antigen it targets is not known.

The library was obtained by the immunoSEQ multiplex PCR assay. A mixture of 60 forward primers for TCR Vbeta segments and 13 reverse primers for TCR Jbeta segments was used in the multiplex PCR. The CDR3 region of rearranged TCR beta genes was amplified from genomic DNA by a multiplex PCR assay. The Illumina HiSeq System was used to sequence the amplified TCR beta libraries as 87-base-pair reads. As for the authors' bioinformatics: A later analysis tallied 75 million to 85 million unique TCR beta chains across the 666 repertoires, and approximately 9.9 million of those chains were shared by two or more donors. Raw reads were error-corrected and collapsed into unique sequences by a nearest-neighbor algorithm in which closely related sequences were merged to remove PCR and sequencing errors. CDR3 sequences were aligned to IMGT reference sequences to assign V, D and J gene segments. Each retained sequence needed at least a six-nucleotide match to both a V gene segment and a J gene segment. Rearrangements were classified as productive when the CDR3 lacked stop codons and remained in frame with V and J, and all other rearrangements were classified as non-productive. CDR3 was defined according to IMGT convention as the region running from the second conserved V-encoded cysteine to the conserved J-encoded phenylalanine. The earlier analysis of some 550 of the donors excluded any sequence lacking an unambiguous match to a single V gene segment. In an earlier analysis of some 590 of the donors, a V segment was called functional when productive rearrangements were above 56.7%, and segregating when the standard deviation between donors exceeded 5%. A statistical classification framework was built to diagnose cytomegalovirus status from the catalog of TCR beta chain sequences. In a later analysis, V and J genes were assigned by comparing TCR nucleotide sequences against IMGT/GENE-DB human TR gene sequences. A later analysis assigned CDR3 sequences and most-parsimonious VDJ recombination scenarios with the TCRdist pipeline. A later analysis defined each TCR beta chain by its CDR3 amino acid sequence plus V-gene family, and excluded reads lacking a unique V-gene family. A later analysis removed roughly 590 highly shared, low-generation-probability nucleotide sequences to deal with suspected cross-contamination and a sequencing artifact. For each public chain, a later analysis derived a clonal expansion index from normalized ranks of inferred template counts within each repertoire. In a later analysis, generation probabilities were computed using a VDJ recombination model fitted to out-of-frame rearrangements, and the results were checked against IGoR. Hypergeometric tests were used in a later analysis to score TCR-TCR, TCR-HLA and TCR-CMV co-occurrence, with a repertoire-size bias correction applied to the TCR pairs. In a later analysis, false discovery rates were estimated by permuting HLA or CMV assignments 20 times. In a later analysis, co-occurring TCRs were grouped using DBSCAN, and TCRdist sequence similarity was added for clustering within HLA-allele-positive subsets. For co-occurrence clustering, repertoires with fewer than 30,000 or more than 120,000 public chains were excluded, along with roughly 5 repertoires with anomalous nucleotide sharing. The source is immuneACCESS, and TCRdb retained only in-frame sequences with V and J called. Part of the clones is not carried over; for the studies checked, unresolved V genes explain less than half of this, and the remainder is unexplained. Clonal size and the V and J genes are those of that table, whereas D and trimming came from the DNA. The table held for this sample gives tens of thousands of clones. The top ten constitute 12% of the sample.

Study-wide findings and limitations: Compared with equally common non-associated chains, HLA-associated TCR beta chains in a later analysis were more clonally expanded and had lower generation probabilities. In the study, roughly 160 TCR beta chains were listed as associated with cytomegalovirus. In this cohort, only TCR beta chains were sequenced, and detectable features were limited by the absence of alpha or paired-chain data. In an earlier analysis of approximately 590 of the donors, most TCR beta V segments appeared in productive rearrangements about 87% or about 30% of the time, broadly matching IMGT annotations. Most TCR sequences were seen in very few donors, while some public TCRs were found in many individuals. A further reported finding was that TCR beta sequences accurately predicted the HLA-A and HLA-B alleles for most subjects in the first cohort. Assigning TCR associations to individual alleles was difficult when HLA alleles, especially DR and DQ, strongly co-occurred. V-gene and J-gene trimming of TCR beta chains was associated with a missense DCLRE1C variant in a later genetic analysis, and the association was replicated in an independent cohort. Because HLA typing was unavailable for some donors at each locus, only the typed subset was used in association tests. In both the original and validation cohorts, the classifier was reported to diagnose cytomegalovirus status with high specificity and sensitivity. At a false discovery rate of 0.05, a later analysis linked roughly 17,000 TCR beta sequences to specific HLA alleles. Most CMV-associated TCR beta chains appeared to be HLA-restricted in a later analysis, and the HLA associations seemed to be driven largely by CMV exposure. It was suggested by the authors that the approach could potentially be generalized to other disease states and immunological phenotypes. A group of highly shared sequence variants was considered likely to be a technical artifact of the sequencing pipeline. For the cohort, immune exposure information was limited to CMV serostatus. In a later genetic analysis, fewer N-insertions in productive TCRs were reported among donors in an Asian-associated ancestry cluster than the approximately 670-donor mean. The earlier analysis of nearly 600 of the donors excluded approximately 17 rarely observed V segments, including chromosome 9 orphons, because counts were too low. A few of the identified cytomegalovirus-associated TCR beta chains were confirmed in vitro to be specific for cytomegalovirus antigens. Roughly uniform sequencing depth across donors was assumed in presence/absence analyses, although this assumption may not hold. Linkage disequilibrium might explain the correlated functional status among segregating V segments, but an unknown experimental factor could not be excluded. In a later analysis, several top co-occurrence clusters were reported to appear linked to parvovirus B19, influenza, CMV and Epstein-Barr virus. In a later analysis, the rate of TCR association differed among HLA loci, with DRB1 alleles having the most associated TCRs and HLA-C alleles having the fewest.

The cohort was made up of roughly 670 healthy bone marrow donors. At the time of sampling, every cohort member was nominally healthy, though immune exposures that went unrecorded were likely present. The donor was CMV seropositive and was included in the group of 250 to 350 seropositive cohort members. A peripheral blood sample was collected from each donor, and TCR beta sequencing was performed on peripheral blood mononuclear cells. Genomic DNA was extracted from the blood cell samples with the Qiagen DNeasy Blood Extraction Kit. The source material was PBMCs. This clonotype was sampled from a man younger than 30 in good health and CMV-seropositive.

The CDR3 sequence is CASSPRPTGGEGSAFF. The DNA sequence is as follows: TGTGCCAGCAGCCCTCGCCCGACAGGGGGCGAAGGAAGCGCTTTCTTT. The V and J genes are TRBV9 and TRBJ1-1; the junction holds 10 bases that match TRBD1. The CDR3 has 16 amino acids, counting the end cysteine and phenylalanine. Left in the record is the CDR3 DNA by itself, 48 bases read in frame from the first base. Trimmed from V: 4 bases; trimmed from J: 11 bases; junction bases lacking a gene match: 17. In the germline V gene, CDR1 corresponds to SGDLS and CDR2 to YYNGEE.